Below, one T cell receptor (beta chain) is given with its context. With ten immunoSEQ deep assay plates, unsorted PBMC DNA underwent sequencing. Libraries were prepared by immunoSEQ multiplex PCR; TCRdb keeps only in-frame clonotypes and omits some of them. The sample yields about 490,000 clones, approximately 80% seen once. This record comes from a study of shared clonotypes between healthy human individuals. Whole-study context: In total, the donors were a couple of women and a few men aged 18 to 49.

This CDR3 comprises 17 residues. V gave up 0 bases and J gave up 0 bases, with 12 bases separating them. Germline CDR1 is SGHRS and CDR2 is YFSETQ. The chain couples TRBV5-1 to TRBJ1-4; D uncertain. The sequence derives from a woman in her thirties or forties in good health. Some clones in this sample may be carry-over from other donors' samples. The sample taken for sequencing was PBMCs. CDR3 sequence (DNA): TGCGCCAGCAGCTTGGCCCGGACGGGGTCAACTAATGAAAAACTGTTTTTT. Translated: CASSLARTGSTNEKLFF.